This T cell receptor (beta chain) was sequenced during a study of technical replicates of blood from a handful of donors. The CDR3 runs to 15 residues. Germline V gene lookup returns CDR1 MGHRA and CDR2 YSYEKL. The V gene end was trimmed by 1 base and the J gene end by 5 bases; junction bases not matched to a gene: 4. This clone was observed a single time. This table comes from immunoSEQ multiplex PCR, and its TCRdb copy is limited to in-frame clones, with some not included. This sample has about 69,000 clones, with over 80% found just once. This receptor was obtained from a human donor in good health. Some clones in this sample may be carry-over from other donors' samples. The sequenced material came from PBMCs. The chain is built from TRBV4-1 and TRBJ1-1; 10 positions agree with TRBD1. DNA for the CDR3: TGCGCCAGCAGCCAAGGGGGACAGGGGACTACTGAAGCTTTCTTT. Its protein is CASSQGGQGTTEAFF.